This T cell receptor (beta chain) emerged from a study of technical replicates of blood from several donors. With regard to this clone: The same CDR3 arises from other DNA sequences in this sample as well.

Germline CDR1 reads SNHLY; CDR2 reads FYNNEI. V lost 4 bases and J 1 base, leaving 10 bases between the germline ends. This CDR3 contains 14 residues. This table comes from immunoSEQ multiplex PCR, and its TCRdb copy is limited to in-frame clones, with some not included. The table has approximately 49,000 clones, 80% to 95% seen once. The sequencing sample was made of PBMCs. The genes are TRBV2 and TRBJ1-1, with D possibly being TRBD1 (5 bases). The clonotype was recovered from a human donor in good health. Some clones in this sample may be carry-over from other donors' samples. CDR3: CASSVGGGNTEAFF. CDR3 bases: TGTGCCAGCAGTGTTGGCGGGGGGAACACTGAAGCTTTCTTT. Supplemented by reference TRBV2 and TRBJ1-1, the full variable domain reads EPEVTQTPSHQVTQMGQEVILRCVPISNHLYFYWYRQILGQKVEFLVSFYNNEISEKSEIFDDQFSVERPDGSNFTLKIRSTKLEDSAMYFCASSVGGGNTEAFFGQGTRLTVV.